These 23 T cell receptor beta chains were all obtained from the same sample, sequenced in a study of shared clonotypes between healthy human individuals. Naive CD8 populations comprised CD45RO-negative cells positively selected for CCR7, excluding terminally differentiated effector memory CD45RA+ cells. Only in-frame clones appear in the TCRdb table, and some are missing; sequencing was by immunoSEQ multiplex PCR. The sample has roughly 2 million clones; around 96% are singletons. The specimen was naive CD8+ T cells sorted from blood. Receptors originate from a man aged 18 to 29 in good health.

The chain joins TRBV5-5 to TRBJ1-6; D gene uncertain. Germline CDR1 and CDR2: SGHKS and YYEKEE (reference sequence). V was shortened by 2 bases and J by 8 bases, with 11 bases between the two germline ends. This CDR3 has 14 residues. CDR3 sequence: CASSFIADYSPLHF. DNA of the CDR3: TGTGCCAGCAGCTTTATCGCGGACTATTCACCCCTCCACTTT.

Remarks on this clone: Different DNA sequences within this sample yield the same CDR3. This sequence joins TRBV6-5 and TRBJ2-1; 7 bases align to TRBD1. This CDR3 has 15 amino acids. Unmatched junction bases numbered 3, after V lost 2 bases and J lost 2 bases. Germline V gene sequence: CDR1 MNHEY, CDR2 SVGAGI. Here the CDR3 DNA reads TGTGCCAGCAGTTACGGCCAGGGGGCCTACAATGAGCAGTTCTTC. Translating gives CASSYGQGAYNEQFF.

V usage is TRBV6-1 and J usage is TRBJ1-4; no firm D call. V lost 3 bases and J 6 bases, leaving 11 bases between the germline ends. Germline CDR1 is MNHNS and CDR2 is SASEGT. The CDR3 covers 14 residues. The CDR3 nucleotides are TGTGCCAGCAGTGACCTCGGCAGCTATGAAAAACTGTTTTTT. Translated: CASSDLGSYEKLFF.

The chain carries TRBV10-3 and TRBJ1-3, with D possibly TRBD1 on 6 matching bases. Germline assignment: CDR1 ENHRY and CDR2 SYGVKD. This CDR3 contains 15 residues. Trimming removed 3 bases at V and 2 bases at J, with 11 bases between. As DNA, the CDR3 is TGTGCCATCAGTGACCTTCAGGGGCCTGGAAACACCATATATTTT. Amino acid sequence: CAISDLQGPGNTIYF.

Concerning this clone: This sample includes further DNA sequences coding for the same CDR3. The chain employs TRBV6-5 and TRBJ1-2; tentative D call: TRBD1 (6 bases). Trimming removed 0 bases from V and 4 bases from J, with 9 bases in between. The CDR3 runs 14 residues. Germline CDR1 and CDR2: MNHEY and SVGAGI. CDR3 in DNA: TGTGCCAGCAGTTACTCGGGGGGCTCCTATGGCTACACCTTC. Translation gives CASSYSGGSYGYTF.

The V gene is TRBV11-3, the J gene TRBJ2-1; D remains ambiguous. This CDR3 contains 13 residues. Germline assignment: CDR1 SGHNT and CDR2 YENEEA. V was clipped by 0 bases and J by 6 bases, with 6 bases between them. The CDR3 loop reads CASSLEWGNEQFF. CDR3 DNA: TGTGCCAGCAGCTTAGAATGGGGCAATGAGCAGTTCTTC.

This CDR3 reads CATSGTNSYEQYF. CDR3 nucleotides: TGTGCCACCTCCGGGACAAACTCCTACGAGCAGTACTTC. This rearrangement joins TRBV6-1 to TRBJ2-7; D is possibly TRBD1 (6 bases). The CDR3 runs 13 residues. V was cut by 10 bases and J by 0 bases, with 13 bases left in between. Germline CDR1 reads MNHNS; CDR2 reads SASEGT.

The rearrangement links TRBV5-1 to TRBJ1-1; D is undetermined. This CDR3 spans 12 amino acids. CDR1 SGHRS and CDR2 YFSETQ come from the germline V gene. Trimming took 1 base from V and 6 from J, leaving 7 bases between them. This CDR3 reads CASSLIGPEAFF. The CDR3 nucleotides are TGCGCCAGCAGCTTGATTGGTCCTGAAGCTTTCTTT.

This clone was counted once. V usage is TRBV5-4 and J usage is TRBJ2-5, with D possibly being TRBD2 (5 bases). The CDR3 is made up of 13 amino acids. CDR1 SGHNT and CDR2 YYREEE come from the germline V gene (reference sequence). Trimming took 0 bases from V and 4 from J, leaving 7 bases between them. In nucleotides, the CDR3 is TGTGCCAGCAGCTTGGTTGCGGGAGAGACCCAGTACTTC. Translated: CASSLVAGETQYF.

The chain uses TRBV10-2 and TRBJ1-1, with D unresolved. CDR3 length: 12 residues. Trimming pared 0 bases from V and 7 bases from J, leaving 6 bases between. Germline CDR1 WSHSY, CDR2 SAAADI. The DNA for the CDR3 is TGCGCCAGCAGTGAGTCGAGTTTTGAAGCTTTCTTT. Its translation is CASSESSFEAFF.

The chain joins TRBV19 to TRBJ2-1, with a tentative D call TRBD1 (6 bases). The CDR3 length is 18 residues. V was cut by 1 base and J by 5 bases, with 21 bases left in between. The germline V gene encodes CDR1 LNHDA and CDR2 SQIVND (reference sequence). CDR3 DNA: TGTGCCAGTAGTATAGGGGGGCAGGGAAAGAAAGTGGACAATGAGCAGTTCTTC. Amino acid sequence: CASSIGGQGKKVDNEQFF.

V and J are TRBV11-2 and TRBJ2-1; D gene unclear. The V end was cut by 0 bases, the J end by 8 bases, with 14 bases between. From germline, CDR1 is SGHAT and CDR2 FQNNGV. CDR3 length equals 15 residues. The CDR3 nucleotides read TGTGCCAGCAGCTTAGAGGGCAATTTAATCGATGAGCAGTTCTTC. Protein: CASSLEGNLIDEQFF.

This chain's CDR3 is CASSSNLIGGVEQFF. The CDR3 DNA reads TGTGCCAGCAGCTCCAACCTCATAGGGGGAGTTGAGCAGTTCTTC. V and J are TRBV11-2 and TRBJ2-1; a weak D match, TRBD1 (6 bases). The V gene's germline CDR1 is SGHAT and CDR2 FQNNGV. V dropped 4 bases and J dropped 9 bases, with 19 bases sitting between them. The CDR3 has 15 residues. The full variable domain, in which reference TRBV11-2 and TRBJ2-1 provide the parts outside the CDR3, is EAGVAQSPRYKIIEKRQSVAFWCNPISGHATLYWYQQILGQGPKLLIQFQNNGVVDDSQLPKDRFSAERLKGVDSTLKIQPAKLEDSAVYLCASSSNLIGGVEQFFGPGTRLTVL.

A word on this clone: This specimen includes other DNA sequences encoding the same CDR3. The chain is built from TRBV5-5 and TRBJ2-7; D unclear. The CDR3 has 14 amino acids. In germline, CDR1 is SGHKS, CDR2 YYEKEE (reference sequence). V was pared by 0 bases and J by 0 bases, with 7 bases between. The CDR3 here is CASSLAGGSYEQYF. The CDR3 DNA reads as TGTGCCAGCAGCTTGGCTGGCGGCTCCTACGAGCAGTACTTC.

The chain links TRBV27 to TRBJ2-7; possible D gene TRBD2, 6 bases. CDR1 and CDR2 from the germline V gene are MNHEY and SMNVEV (reference sequence). V was clipped by 8 bases and J by 3 bases, with 14 bases between them. This CDR3 spans 13 amino acids. CDR3 region: CASGYLGGYEQYF. As DNA, the CDR3 is TGTGCCAGCGGCTACCTCGGGGGCTACGAGCAGTACTTC.

The chain joins TRBV25-1 to TRBJ2-7; 7 positions agree with TRBD1. Germline V gene data show CDR1 as MGHDK and CDR2 as SYGVNS. V was pared by 4 bases and J by 9 bases, with 21 bases of the junction left unmatched. This CDR3 has 17 residues. The CDR3 is CASSGADRSDQRSMQYF. CDR3 DNA: TGTGCCAGCAGTGGAGCGGACAGGTCGGATCAGCGGAGTATGCAGTACTTC.

The chain recombines TRBV27 with TRBJ1-2; tentative D call: TRBD1 (5 bases). The germline V gene has CDR1 MNHEY and CDR2 SMNVEV (reference sequence). V lost 5 bases to trimming and J lost 7 bases, with 17 bases between them. CDR3 size: 14 residues. The CDR3 sequence is CASSPVGGNAGYTF. CDR3 coding DNA: TGTGCCAGCAGTCCCGTCGGGGGAAACGCTGGCTACACCTTC.

The J gene is TRBJ2-3, the V gene TRBV27; 16 bases agree with TRBD2. Per the germline V gene, CDR1 is MNHEY and CDR2 is SMNVEV (reference sequence). V shed 0 bases and J 0 bases; nucleotides not matched to a gene: 9. CDR3 size: 21 residues. The CDR3 region has the DNA TGTGCCAGCAGTTTATCGCCTCCGGGACTAGCGGGGGGGCGAAGCACAGATACGCAGTATTTT. It specifies CASSLSPPGLAGGRSTDTQYF.

V usage is TRBV30 and J usage is TRBJ2-3, with D possibly being TRBD2 (5 bases). The V and J ends lost 2 bases and 4 bases respectively, with 13 bases between them. The V gene's germline CDR1 is GTSNPN and CDR2 SVGIG (reference sequence). The CDR3 totals 14 residues. The CDR3 bases are TGTGCCTGGAGTCTAGCTTTGTCCGCAGATACGCAGTATTTT. It is translated as CAWSLALSADTQYF.

This rearrangement joins TRBV6-4 to TRBJ1-5; the D gene is possibly TRBD1 (5 bases). V dropped 3 bases and J dropped 4 bases, with 7 bases sitting between them. This CDR3 comprises 13 residues. From germline, CDR1 is MRHNA and CDR2 SNTAGT. The CDR3 here is CASSEGVNQPQHF. The CDR3 nucleotides are TGTGCCAGCAGTGAGGGGGTAAATCAGCCCCAGCATTTT.

V gene TRBV5-1 combines with J gene TRBJ2-5, with D possibly being TRBD1 (6 bases). The CDR3 is 14 residues long. V was shortened by 6 bases and J by 3 bases, with 15 bases between the two germline ends. The V gene's germline CDR1 is SGHRS and CDR2 YFSETQ. The CDR3 nucleotides read TGCGCCAGCACGTTCATGGGACAAGAAGAGACCCAGTACTTC. This sequence encodes CASTFMGQEETQYF.

The genes are TRBV5-1 and TRBJ2-7; D unclear. CDR1 and CDR2 (germline): SGHRS, YFSETQ. The CDR3 sequence is 12 residues long. The germline V and J ends were trimmed by 2 bases and 6 bases, with 9 bases remaining between them. The CDR3 here is CASSFYGVEQYF. Here the CDR3 DNA reads TGCGCCAGCAGCTTTTACGGAGTCGAGCAGTACTTC. Using reference TRBV5-1 and TRBJ2-7 for the parts outside the CDR3, the full variable domain is KAGVTQTPRYLIKTRGQQVTLSCSPISGHRSVSWYQQTPGQGLQFLFEYFSETQRNKGNFPGRFSGRQFSNSRSEMNVSTLELGDSALYLCASSFYGVEQYFGPGTRLTVT.

The rearrangement uses TRBV27 and TRBJ2-2, with D possibly matching TRBD2 (6 bases). The ends were cut back, 4 bases at V and 0 bases at J, with 12 bases in the middle. The CDR3 is made up of 16 amino acids. Germline V gene lookup returns CDR1 MNHEY and CDR2 SMNVEV (reference sequence). The CDR3 DNA follows: TGTGCCAGCAGTTGGGTCGGGGGAACGAACACCGGGGAGCTGTTTTTT. This gives the protein CASSWVGGTNTGELFF.